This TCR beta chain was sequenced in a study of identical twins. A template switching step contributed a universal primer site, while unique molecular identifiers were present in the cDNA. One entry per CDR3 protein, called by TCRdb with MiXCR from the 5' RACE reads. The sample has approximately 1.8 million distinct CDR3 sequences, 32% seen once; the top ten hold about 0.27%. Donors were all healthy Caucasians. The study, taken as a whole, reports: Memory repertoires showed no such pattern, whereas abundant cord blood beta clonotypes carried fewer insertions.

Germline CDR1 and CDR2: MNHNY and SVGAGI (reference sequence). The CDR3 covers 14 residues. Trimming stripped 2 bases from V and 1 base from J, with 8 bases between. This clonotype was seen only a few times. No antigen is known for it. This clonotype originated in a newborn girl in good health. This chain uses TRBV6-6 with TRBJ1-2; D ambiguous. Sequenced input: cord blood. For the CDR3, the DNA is TGTGCCAGCAGTTACGGTACGAGTAACTATGGCTACACCTTC. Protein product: CASSYGTSNYGYTF.